Following are 27 T cell receptor beta chains from one sample sequenced in a study of CD8+CD57+ T cells in acquired aplastic anemia. Researchers used genomic DNA as the template to profile TCR beta VDJ and CDR3. TCRdb re-called the reads through MiXCR, storing one row per CDR3 protein. The profile covers 150,000 to 200,000 distinct CDR3 sequences, with roughly 64% appearing a single time and 46% taken by the ten largest. Sequenced material: sorted CD4+, CD8+, or CD8+CD57+ T cells (not recorded which) from PBMCs. These receptors all stem from a human donor with severe aplastic anemia or a healthy control (not recorded which).

This clonotype was counted between two and nine times. The chain has TRBV2 and TRBJ2-6, with 9 bases aligning to TRBD1. This CDR3 spans 16 amino acids. CDR1 and CDR2 (germline): SNHLY, FYNNEI. V was pared by 4 bases and J by 2 bases, with 3 bases of the junction left unmatched. The CDR3 DNA reads TGTGCCAGCAGTGCTACAGGGGGCGCTGGGGCCAACGTCCTGACTTTC. Protein product: CASSATGGAGANVLTF.

The V call is TRBV7-7, the J call TRBJ2-7, with D unclear. In germline, CDR1 is SSHAT, CDR2 FNYEAQ (reference sequence). V lost 1 base and J lost 5, with 9 bases in between. The CDR3 extends over 13 amino acids. Here the CDR3 DNA reads TGTGCCAGCAGCTTAGGCCCAACCCACGAGCAGTACTTC. Its protein product is CASSLGPTHEQYF.

This chain uses TRBV9 with TRBJ1-6; D ambiguous. Germline V gene lookup returns CDR1 SGDLS and CDR2 YYNGEE. The CDR3 spans 17 residues. The V and J ends lost 7 bases and 8 bases respectively, with 25 bases between them. Here the CDR3 reads CASDGEAGPGGDSPLHF. Here the CDR3 DNA reads TGTGCCAGCGACGGAGAAGCAGGCCCGGGAGGCGATTCACCCCTCCACTTT.

This clonotype was seen at least ten times. The rearrangement joins TRBV7-2 to TRBJ2-5; the match to TRBD2 covers 8 bases. The CDR3 is 13 residues long. Losses at the gene ends were 5 bases for V and 7 bases for J; bases not matched to a gene: 6. Germline V gives CDR1 SGHTA, CDR2 FQGNSA. The CDR3 sequence: CASSALSGGTQYF. CDR3 DNA sequence: TGTGCCAGCAGCGCTCTCAGCGGGGGGACCCAGTACTTC.

This clonotype was observed a handful of times. The rearrangement joins TRBV28 to TRBJ2-3, with a weak D call TRBD1 (6 bases). The CDR3 contains 16 residues. Trimming removed 1 base at V and 6 bases at J, with 17 bases between. Germline assignment: CDR1 MDHEN and CDR2 SYDVKM. CDR3 bases: TGTGCCAGCAGTTTATCAGGGGTGGCAGGGGCGGATACGCAGTATTTT. This codes for CASSLSGVAGADTQYF.

This chain uses TRBV20-1 with TRBJ2-7; 10 positions match TRBD2. V was pared by 6 bases and J by 3 bases, with 8 bases of the junction left unmatched. This CDR3 comprises 14 residues. From germline, CDR1 is DFQATT and CDR2 SNEGSKA (reference sequence). CDR3 amino acids: CSARSSGSIYEQYF. CDR3 DNA: TGCAGTGCCCGGTCTAGCGGGAGCATCTACGAGCAGTACTTC.

Ten or more counts support this clonotype. V is TRBV19 and J is TRBJ2-2, with unresolved D. Trimming stripped 3 bases from V and 0 bases from J, with 2 bases between. The CDR3 has 13 residues. CDR1 and CDR2 (germline): LNHDA, SQIVND (reference sequence). CDR3: CASSMPNTGELFF. In DNA, the CDR3 is TGTGCCAGTAGTATGCCGAACACCGGGGAGCTGTTTTTT.

This clonotype was seen many times. The chain is built from TRBV6-4 and TRBJ2-1; maybe TRBD2 (6 bases). Germline CDR1 is MRHNA and CDR2 is SNTAGT. The CDR3 spans 15 residues. The V end lost 3 bases, the J end lost 0 bases, and 9 bases lay between the germline ends. This CDR3 is CASSEKGGSYNEQFF. In DNA form, the CDR3 reads TGTGCCAGCAGTGAAAAGGGAGGCTCCTACAATGAGCAGTTCTTC.

V gene TRBV6-6 combines with J gene TRBJ2-7, with unresolved D. CDR3 size: 15 residues. V lost 0 bases, J lost 0 bases, and 9 bases lay in between. Germline lookup yields CDR1 MNHNY and CDR2 SVGAGI (reference sequence). CDR3 protein: CASSYSEPLSYEQYF. CDR3 in DNA: TGTGCCAGCAGTTACTCAGAGCCCCTCTCCTACGAGCAGTACTTC.

This clonotype was counted at least ten times. V and J are TRBV13 and TRBJ2-7, with unresolved D. Germline assignment: CDR1 PRHDT and CDR2 FYEKMQ (reference sequence). V lost 5 bases, J lost 4 bases, and 18 bases lay in between. The CDR3 is 15 residues long. The CDR3 is CASSPSTVGFYEQYF. The DNA for the CDR3 is TGTGCCAGCAGCCCATCGACGGTCGGATTTTACGAGCAGTACTTC.

The genes are TRBV7-2 and TRBJ2-2; TRBD1 agrees at 8 bases. In germline, CDR1 is SGHTA, CDR2 FQGNSA. The junction had 7 bases not matched to a gene; V was cut back by 5 bases and J by 5 bases. The CDR3 is 15 residues long. In DNA, the CDR3 is TGTGCCAGCAGCCCCAGACAGGGGCAGACCGGGGAGCTGTTTTTT. Translating it yields CASSPRQGQTGELFF.

J is TRBJ1-4 and V is TRBV5-1; 9 bases match TRBD1. Germline-derived CDR1 and CDR2 are SGHRS and YFSETQ. J was trimmed by 6 bases and V by 5 bases; bases with no gene match: 5. The CDR3 contains 14 residues. CDR3: CASSPGQGDEKLFF. As DNA, the CDR3 is TGCGCCAGCAGTCCGGGACAGGGTGATGAAAAACTGTTTTTT.

This clonotype was recorded at least ten times. The rearrangement links TRBV5-5 to TRBJ1-2; the D gene is possibly TRBD1 (5 bases). The CDR3 has 15 amino acids. Germline V gene data show CDR1 as SGHKS and CDR2 as YYEKEE (reference sequence). V lost 4 bases and J 4 bases, leaving 17 bases between the germline ends. The CDR3 region has the DNA TGTGCCAGCAGCCCGGAGGCCAGGGACGCCTATGGCTACACCTTC. This sequence encodes CASSPEARDAYGYTF.

The chain combines TRBV20-1 with TRBJ2-7, with 9 bases matching TRBD2. The V gene end was trimmed by 5 bases and the J gene end by 2 bases; junction bases not matched to a gene: 4. Germline V CDR1 and CDR2: DFQATT, SNEGSKA (reference sequence). The CDR3 is 13 residues long. CDR3 sequence: CSADQRGAYEQYF. In DNA, the CDR3 is TGCAGTGCTGATCAGCGGGGGGCCTACGAGCAGTACTTC.

The V call is TRBV6-4, the J call TRBJ2-1, with TRBD2 matching over 11 bases. The ends lost 6 bases at V and 5 bases at J; junction bases unmatched: 6. Germline V gives CDR1 MRHNA, CDR2 SNTAGT. This CDR3 is built from 15 residues. The CDR3 DNA follows: TGTGCCAGCAGCCAACTAGCGGGAGAAGACAATGAGCAGTTCTTC. This gives the protein CASSQLAGEDNEQFF.

This clonotype was picked up many times. This chain connects TRBV20-1 to TRBJ2-7; D is uncertain. The germline V gene encodes CDR1 DFQATT and CDR2 SNEGSKA (reference sequence). The V and J ends lost 1 base and 1 base respectively, with 8 bases between them. The CDR3 is 13 amino acids. CDR3 sequence (DNA): TGCAGTGCTAGAGTAGCCCCTTCCTACGAGCAGTACTTC. Protein sequence: CSARVAPSYEQYF.

This clonotype occurred a few times. The V call is TRBV24-1, the J call TRBJ1-5; 7 bases line up with TRBD1. V dropped 9 bases and J dropped 5; count of bases not matched to a gene: 9. CDR3 length: 14 residues. Germline CDR1 and CDR2: KGHDR and SFDVKD. The CDR3 here is CATEDREGDQPQHF. In nucleotides, the CDR3 is TGTGCCACCGAAGACAGGGAGGGGGATCAGCCCCAGCATTTT.

The genes are TRBV7-2 and TRBJ1-3, with 7 bases aligning to TRBD1. The V gene end was trimmed by 2 bases and the J gene end by 3 bases; junction bases not matched to a gene: 13. Germline V lookup: CDR1 SGHTA, CDR2 FQGNSA. The length of the CDR3 is 18 residues. The DNA for the CDR3 is TGTGCCAGCAGCTTACTCTCCGTAGACAGGGTACTTGGAAACACCATATATTTT. Encoded protein: CASSLLSVDRVLGNTIYF.

The V gene is TRBV15, the J gene TRBJ2-1; unclear D gene. This CDR3 is 15 amino acids long. The germline V and J ends were trimmed by 5 bases and 5 bases, with 16 bases remaining between them. Germline CDR1 is LNHNV and CDR2 is YYDKDF (reference sequence). The CDR3 is CATSPSGSVHNEQFF. The CDR3 coding sequence is TGTGCCACCAGCCCATCGGGCAGTGTTCACAATGAGCAGTTCTTC.

This clonotype turned up a few times. This chain connects TRBV24-1 to TRBJ2-6; D is ambiguous. The CDR3 has 15 residues. From germline, CDR1 is KGHDR and CDR2 SFDVKD. Trimming took 6 bases from V and 1 from J, leaving 9 bases between them. CDR3: CATSPDGSGANVLTF. Written as DNA, the CDR3 is TGTGCCACCAGTCCAGACGGGTCTGGGGCCAACGTCCTGACTTTC.

The chain links TRBV5-1 to TRBJ1-2, with 8 nucleotides matching TRBD1. The CDR3 is 14 amino acids. Per the germline V gene, CDR1 is SGHRS and CDR2 is YFSETQ. After removal of 4 bases from V and 4 bases from J, the junction contained 6 bases not matched to a gene. CDR3 residues: CASSVDRGRYGYTF. CDR3 coding DNA: TGCGCCAGCAGCGTTGACAGGGGCCGCTATGGCTACACCTTC.

This chain uses TRBV20-1 with TRBJ1-1; D remains ambiguous. Germline V gives CDR1 DFQATT, CDR2 SNEGSKA (reference sequence). With 0 bases removed from V and 0 bases from J, the gap between germline ends came to 14 bases. CDR3 size: 16 residues. CDR3 protein: CSARDLSWRLNTEAFF. DNA of the CDR3: TGCAGTGCTAGAGATCTTAGTTGGCGATTGAACACTGAAGCTTTCTTT.

The V gene is TRBV2, the J gene TRBJ1-1; 7 bases match TRBD1. Germline loops: CDR1 SNHLY, CDR2 FYNNEI. CDR3 length: 15 amino acids. With V trimmed by 8 bases and J by 0 bases, 9 bases remained unmatched. CDR3 region: CASGRGHRLNTEAFF. CDR3 sequence (DNA): TGTGCCAGCGGAAGGGGGCATCGCCTGAACACTGAAGCTTTCTTT.

This clonotype has at least ten counts. The gene calls are TRBV10-3 and TRBJ2-7, with 8 bases that match TRBD2. From germline, CDR1 is ENHRY and CDR2 SYGVKD. With 11 bases clipped from V and 5 bases from J, the junction kept 14 bases outside the gene matches. This CDR3 has 14 residues. The CDR3 region is CADTSGTSLDEQYF. In DNA, the CDR3 is TGTGCCGACACGTCCGGGACTAGTCTCGACGAGCAGTACTTC.

The gene calls are TRBV6-4 and TRBJ2-2; 7 bases line up with TRBD1. The CDR3 has 14 amino acids. Germline loops: CDR1 MRHNA, CDR2 SNTAGT. V was clipped by 6 bases and J by 5 bases; unmatched bases: 6. In nucleotides, the CDR3 is TGTGCCAGCAGCACAGGGGCAGGGACCGGGGAGCTGTTTTTT. Protein sequence: CASSTGAGTGELFF.

The CDR3 nucleotides are TGTGCCAGCAGCCAACTACAGGGATCGGTTTCTGGAAACACCATATATTTT. Its translation is CASSQLQGSVSGNTIYF. The gene calls are TRBV9 and TRBJ1-3; tentative D call: TRBD1 (6 bases). This CDR3 has 17 amino acids. V was pared by 4 bases and J by 1 base, with 18 bases between. Germline V lookup: CDR1 SGDLS, CDR2 YYNGEE.

This clonotype showed up just a few times. The J gene is TRBJ1-6, the V gene TRBV12-3 or TRBV12-4; D might be TRBD1 (5 bases). The length of the CDR3 is 13 residues. Trimming stripped 5 bases from V and 9 bases from J, with 11 bases between. In DNA, the CDR3 is TGTGCCAGCAGTCCCACAGGTGGTTCACCCCTCCACTTT. It yields the protein CASSPTGGSPLHF.